This T cell receptor beta chain is from a study of cytomegalovirus exposure and HLA in healthy donors. Overall study: It was reported in a later analysis that the 95 to 150 validation repertoires used the same platform as the approximately 620 first-cohort repertoires.

Donors came from a validation cohort of 95 to 150 subjects, distinct from the first 666-subject cohort. This CDR3 contains 13 residues. Germline V gives CDR1 MNHEY, CDR2 SMNVEV (reference sequence). The V end lost 8 bases, the J end lost 0 bases, and 11 bases lay between the germline ends. Sequencing was performed with immunoSEQ multiplex PCR; in TCRdb, only in-frame clones are kept and a portion is missing. The sample has about 200,000 clones, more than 65% seen once. Material for sequencing was PBMCs. This chain links TRBV27 with TRBJ2-7, with D possibly matching TRBD2 (5 bases). The source of this sequence is a woman younger than 45 in good health and CMV-seropositive. The DNA for the CDR3 is TGTGCCAGCGTCGACTATAACTCCTACGAGCAGTACTTC. Its translation: CASVDYNSYEQYF.